The 20 T cell receptor beta chains below were found in one sample sequenced in a study of CD8 T cells in ankylosing spondylitis. Overall study findings and caveats: What appeared characteristic of ankylosing spondylitis blood was a TCR beta motif of under 10 highly homologous variants.

These receptors' antigens are unknown. MiXCR was run by TCRdb on the 5' RACE reads, yielding one entry per CDR3 protein. This sample has roughly 670,000 distinct CDR3 sequences; 15% to 20% occur once, and the top ten carry approximately 18%. Sequencing input: blood, either unsorted or a sorted T cell fraction (not recorded which). Every receptor here comes from a male donor with ankylosing spondylitis.

There are a few counts of this clonotype. The V and J genes are TRBV18 and TRBJ2-1; 8 bases match TRBD1. The CDR3 length is 13 residues. Germline CDR1 is KGHSH and CDR2 is LQKENI. V lost 6 bases, J lost 6 bases, and 4 bases stayed unmatched. The CDR3 reads CASSPGQVNEQFF. CDR3 in DNA: TGTGCCAGCTCCCCGGGACAGGTCAATGAGCAGTTCTTC.

This chain uses TRBV20-1 with TRBJ2-7, with D tentatively TRBD2 (5 bases). This CDR3 spans 15 amino acids. Germline V lookup: CDR1 DFQATT, CDR2 SNEGSKA (reference sequence). V was clipped by 2 bases and J by 0 bases, with 14 bases between them. This CDR3 is CSARTPGGSSYEQYF. The CDR3 nucleotides read TGCAGTGCTAGAACCCCAGGTGGGAGCTCCTACGAGCAGTACTTC.

The CDR3 is CSVRKPDGETQYF. In nucleotides, the CDR3 is TGCAGCGTGAGAAAGCCGGACGGGGAGACCCAGTACTTC. This sequence joins TRBV29-1 and TRBJ2-5; D is ambiguous. This CDR3 is 13 amino acids long. Germline V CDR1 and CDR2: SQVTM, ANQGSEA. V lost 6 bases and J 5 bases, leaving 16 bases between the germline ends.

The rearrangement joins TRBV24-1 to TRBJ2-7; D remains unclear. The CDR3 totals 11 residues. Looked up from germline, CDR1 is KGHDR and CDR2 is SFDVKD. Trimming removed 3 bases from V and 5 bases from J, with 4 bases in between. The CDR3 spells CATSDRDEQYF. CDR3 nucleotides: TGTGCCACCAGTGATCGGGACGAGCAGTACTTC.

The chain is built from TRBV20-1 and TRBJ1-5, with D tentatively TRBD1 (6 bases). The CDR3 contains 15 residues. CDR1 and CDR2 from the germline V gene are DFQATT and SNEGSKA (reference sequence). Deletions cut 5 bases from V and 0 bases from J, with 14 bases between. CDR3 protein: CSAATGPYSNQPQHF. DNA of the CDR3: TGCAGTGCTGCGACAGGACCTTATAGCAATCAGCCCCAGCATTTT.

This clonotype was found a few times. V usage is TRBV24-1 and J usage is TRBJ1-2; 10 nucleotides match TRBD1. The CDR3 has 17 amino acids. The V segment lost 1 base and the J segment 8 bases; nucleotides outside the gene matches: 12. CDR1 is KGHDR and CDR2 is SFDVKD in the germline V gene. CDR3 sequence: CATSDLVTGGACSGYTF. CDR3 DNA: TGTGCCACCAGTGATTTAGTGACAGGGGGCGCATGTAGCGGCTACACCTTC.

This clonotype came up a few times. The chain couples TRBV7-9 to TRBJ2-1; D remains unclear. CDR1 is SEHNR, CDR2 FQNEAQ, per germline (reference sequence). The CDR3 has 12 amino acids. Trimming took off 6 bases at V and 2 bases at J, with 5 bases between the two ends. CDR3 sequence reads: CASRAAYNEQFF. The CDR3 DNA follows: TGTGCCAGCAGGGCCGCCTACAATGAGCAGTTCTTC.

The chain recombines TRBV28 with TRBJ1-3; D not resolved. The CDR3 consists of 15 residues. Germline V gives CDR1 MDHEN, CDR2 SYDVKM. Deletions cut 3 bases from V and 7 bases from J, with 16 bases between. The DNA for the CDR3 is TGTGCCAGCAGTTTCCGAGACAAGAGATCTAACACCATATATTTT. This codes for CASSFRDKRSNTIYF.

The chain employs TRBV6-5 and TRBJ2-6; D might be TRBD2 (6 bases). There are 18 residues in the CDR3. Trimming stripped 2 bases from V and 0 bases from J, with 14 bases between. The V gene's germline CDR1 is MNHEY and CDR2 SVGAGI. CDR3 region: CASSYRGGIHSGANVLTF. The CDR3 bases are TGTGCCAGCAGTTACAGGGGCGGGATCCACTCTGGGGCCAACGTCCTGACTTTC.

V and J are TRBV4-2 and TRBJ1-4; TRBD1 aligns across 7 bases. Trimming removed 0 bases from V and 5 bases from J; junction bases left unmatched: 12. The germline V gene has CDR1 LGHNA and CDR2 YNFKEQ. There are 18 residues in the CDR3. The CDR3 loop reads CASSQDYLTQGRNEKLFF. DNA of the CDR3: TGTGCCAGCAGCCAAGACTACCTAACACAGGGGCGGAATGAAAAACTGTTTTTT.

This clonotype turned up a few times. V usage is TRBV7-9 and J usage is TRBJ2-5, with D hard to call. Between the trimmed V and J ends, which lost 4 bases and 5 bases, there was a span of 11 bases. The CDR3 spans 13 residues. The germline CDR1 and CDR2 sequences are SEHNR and FQNEAQ (reference sequence). In nucleotides, the CDR3 is TGTGCCAGCAGCTCCGAAGTGAGGGAGACCCAGTACTTC. As protein: CASSSEVRETQYF.

This clonotype has only a few counts. The V and J genes are TRBV29-1 and TRBJ2-1; D is possibly TRBD2 (5 bases). The CDR3 contains 12 residues. Germline V CDR1 and CDR2: SQVTM, ANQGSEA. V was clipped by 6 bases and J by 7 bases, with 13 bases between them. DNA of the CDR3: TGCAGCGTGAAACTAGGCAGAAATGAGCAGTTCTTC. It yields the protein CSVKLGRNEQFF.

Many counts were recorded for this clonotype. This sequence joins TRBV15 and TRBJ1-1, with D possibly matching TRBD1 (5 bases). CDR3 length: 14 residues. Trimming took 3 bases from V and 5 from J, leaving 13 bases between them. The germline V gene has CDR1 LNHNV and CDR2 YYDKDF (reference sequence). CDR3 sequence reads: CATSSPGPGTEAFF. In DNA, the CDR3 is TGTGCCACCAGCAGCCCGGGGCCTGGGACTGAAGCTTTCTTT.

V is TRBV3-1 and J is TRBJ2-7; D is undetermined. The CDR3 runs 13 residues. V dropped 1 base and J dropped 0 bases, with 4 bases sitting between them. The germline gives CDR1 LGHDT, CDR2 YNNKEL (reference sequence). The CDR3 sequence: CASSQVRSYEQYF. CDR3 DNA: TGTGCCAGCAGCCAAGTTCGCTCCTACGAGCAGTACTTC.

This clonotype showed up just a few times. The gene calls are TRBV20-1 and TRBJ2-5, with 12 bases lining up with TRBD2. The V gene's germline CDR1 is DFQATT and CDR2 SNEGSKA (reference sequence). The J segment lost 5 bases and the V segment lost 1 base, leaving 8 bases of the junction unmatched. The CDR3 loop spans 16 amino acids. Here the CDR3 DNA reads TGCAGTGCTAGAGGCTCTAGCGGGGGGGCGGGGGAGACCCAGTACTTC. Translating gives CSARGSSGGAGETQYF.

This clonotype appeared a few times. This chain links TRBV5-1 with TRBJ2-1, with D possibly being TRBD2 (5 bases). The germline gives CDR1 SGHRS, CDR2 YFSETQ. CDR3 length: 16 residues. The germline V and J ends were trimmed by 0 bases and 3 bases, with 13 bases remaining between them. The CDR3 DNA follows: TGCGCCAGCAGCTTGGGGGGAGCGCCCGACTACAATGAGCAGTTCTTC. Its protein is CASSLGGAPDYNEQFF.

At least ten counts were recorded for this clonotype. V usage is TRBV4-3 and J usage is TRBJ2-5, with D unresolved. The ends were cut back, 0 bases at V and 2 bases at J, with 16 bases in the middle. The CDR3 consists of 17 residues. CDR1 is LGHNA and CDR2 is YSLEER in the germline V gene. CDR3 protein: CASSQDGTRGRQETQYF. CDR3 DNA: TGCGCCAGCAGCCAAGATGGAACGCGAGGAAGGCAAGAGACCCAGTACTTC.

The CDR3 sequence: CAISESSLARYGYTF. The CDR3 DNA sequence: TGTGCCATCAGTGAGAGCTCTCTGGCCAGGTATGGCTACACCTTC. This chain links TRBV10-3 with TRBJ1-2; D remains unclear. Between the trimmed V and J ends, which lost 2 bases and 5 bases, there was a span of 15 bases. Germline CDR1 ENHRY, CDR2 SYGVKD. This CDR3 has 15 amino acids.

The J gene is TRBJ1-5, the V gene TRBV12-3 or TRBV12-4, with D perhaps matching TRBD1 (6 bases). CDR3 length: 16 amino acids. Deletions cut 4 bases from V and 0 bases from J, with 13 bases between. The CDR3 reads CASSSTGKNSNQPQHF. The CDR3 nucleotides read TGTGCCAGCAGTTCCACAGGGAAAAATAGCAATCAGCCCCAGCATTTT.

This clonotype appeared once. This chain connects TRBV2 to TRBJ2-5; TRBD1 or TRBD2 may be the D gene (6 bases each). Between the trimmed V and J ends, which lost 7 bases and 1 base, there was a span of 19 bases. This CDR3 contains 16 residues. The germline gives CDR1 SNHLY, CDR2 FYNNEI. CDR3 region: CASTSPGTGAQETQYF. Here the CDR3 DNA reads TGTGCCAGCACCTCCCCCGGGACGGGGGCCCAAGAGACCCAGTACTTC.